This T cell receptor beta chain was profiled in a study of shared clonotypes between healthy human individuals. Across the study: A couple of women and three men aged 18 to 49 served as donors. Broader study findings: Inspection by rarefaction showed sorted-subset sequencing to be incomplete despite large depth.

To note about this clone: The antigen remains unidentified. A much larger clone lies one base from this, so it may be a read error.

In the source study's methods: ImmunoSEQ junction-only sequences lacked quality scores, so their filtering differed. The protocol was immunoSEQ multiplex PCR, while the TCRdb copy is restricted to in-frame clones and leaves out a portion. Clonal size and the V and J genes are those of that table, whereas D and trimming came from the DNA. The table has roughly 720,000 clones, about 92% seen once. With CCR7-negative CD45RA+ TemRA cells, CD45RO+ cells were combined in CD8 memory. The clonotype was recovered from a man younger than 35 in good health. Some clones in this sample may be carry-over from other donors' samples. Source material: memory CD8+ T cells from PBMCs. Noted subset: CD45RO+ cells pooled with CCR7-negative TemRA cells.

Here the CDR3 DNA reads TGCGCCAGCAGCTTGGACAGGGCCACTGAAGCTTTCTTT. As protein: CASSLDRATEAFF. The chain is built from TRBV5-1 and TRBJ1-1; maybe TRBD1 (6 bases). The germline CDR1 and CDR2 sequences are SGHRS and YFSETQ. The CDR3 has 13 residues. Trimming left V 0 bases short and J 4 bases short, with 7 bases between.